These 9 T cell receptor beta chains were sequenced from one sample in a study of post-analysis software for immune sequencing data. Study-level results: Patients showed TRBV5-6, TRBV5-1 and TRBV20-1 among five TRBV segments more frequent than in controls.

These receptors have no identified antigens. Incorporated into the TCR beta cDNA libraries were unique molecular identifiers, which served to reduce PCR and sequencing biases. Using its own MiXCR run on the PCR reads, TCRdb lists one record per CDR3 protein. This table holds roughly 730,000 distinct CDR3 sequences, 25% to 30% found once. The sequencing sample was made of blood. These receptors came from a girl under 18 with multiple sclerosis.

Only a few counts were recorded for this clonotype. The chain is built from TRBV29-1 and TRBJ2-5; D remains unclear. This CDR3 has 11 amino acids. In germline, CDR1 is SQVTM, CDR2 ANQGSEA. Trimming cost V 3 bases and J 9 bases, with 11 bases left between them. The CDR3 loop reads CSVDYIGAQYF. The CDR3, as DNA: TGCAGCGTTGATTACATTGGGGCCCAGTACTTC.

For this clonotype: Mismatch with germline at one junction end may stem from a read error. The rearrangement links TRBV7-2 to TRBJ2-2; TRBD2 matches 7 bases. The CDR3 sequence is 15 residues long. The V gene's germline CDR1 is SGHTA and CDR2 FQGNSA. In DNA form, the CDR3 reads TGTGCCAGCAGCCTAGCGGAGTCGAACACCGGGGAGCTGTTTTTT. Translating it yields CASSLAESNTGELFF.

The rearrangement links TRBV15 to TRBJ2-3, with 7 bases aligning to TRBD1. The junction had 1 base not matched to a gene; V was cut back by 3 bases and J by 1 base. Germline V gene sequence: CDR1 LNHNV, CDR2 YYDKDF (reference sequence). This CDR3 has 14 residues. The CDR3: CATSSGTGTDTQYF. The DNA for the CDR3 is TGTGCCACCAGCAGCGGGACAGGCACAGATACGCAGTATTTT. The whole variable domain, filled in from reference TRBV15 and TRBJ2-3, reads DAMVIQNPRYQVTQFGKPVTLSCSQTLNHNVMYWYQQKSSQAPKLLFHYYDKDFNNEADTPDNFQSRRPNTSFCFLDIRSPGLGDTAMYLCATSSGTGTDTQYFGPGTRLTVL.

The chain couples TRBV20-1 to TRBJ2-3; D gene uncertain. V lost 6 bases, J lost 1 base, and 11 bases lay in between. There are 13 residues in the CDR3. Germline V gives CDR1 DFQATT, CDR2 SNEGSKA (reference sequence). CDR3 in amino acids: CSASQPGTDTQYF. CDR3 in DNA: TGCAGTGCAAGCCAACCCGGCACAGATACGCAGTATTTT.

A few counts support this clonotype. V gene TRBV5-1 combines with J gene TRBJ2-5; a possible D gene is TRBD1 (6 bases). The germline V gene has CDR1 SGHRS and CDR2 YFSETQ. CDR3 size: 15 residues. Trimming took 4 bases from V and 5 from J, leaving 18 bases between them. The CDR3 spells CASSKDRGGLETQYF. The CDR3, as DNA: TGCGCCAGCAGCAAGGACAGAGGAGGTTTGGAGACCCAGTACTTC.

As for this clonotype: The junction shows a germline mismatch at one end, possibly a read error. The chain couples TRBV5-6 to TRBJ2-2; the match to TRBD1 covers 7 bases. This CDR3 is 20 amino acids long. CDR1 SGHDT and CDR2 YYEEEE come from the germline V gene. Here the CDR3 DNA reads TGTGCCAGCAGCTTGTCCGAGACCCACAGGGGTTTGGGGAACACCGAGGAGCTGTTTTTT. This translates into CASSLSETHRGLGNTEELFF.

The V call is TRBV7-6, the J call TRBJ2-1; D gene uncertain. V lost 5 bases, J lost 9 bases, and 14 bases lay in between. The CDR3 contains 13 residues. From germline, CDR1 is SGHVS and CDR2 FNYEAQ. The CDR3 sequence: CASSIRVDGEQFF. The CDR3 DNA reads TGTGCCAGCAGCATCCGGGTTGACGGTGAGCAGTTCTTC.

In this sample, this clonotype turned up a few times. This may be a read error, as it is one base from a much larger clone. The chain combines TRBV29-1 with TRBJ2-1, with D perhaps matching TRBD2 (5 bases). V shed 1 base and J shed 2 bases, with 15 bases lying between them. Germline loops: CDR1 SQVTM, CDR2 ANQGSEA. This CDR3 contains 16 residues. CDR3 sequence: CSVEGASRSPYNEQFF. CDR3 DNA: TGCAGCGTTGAAGGAGCTAGCAGGAGCCCCTACAATGAGCAGTTCTTC.

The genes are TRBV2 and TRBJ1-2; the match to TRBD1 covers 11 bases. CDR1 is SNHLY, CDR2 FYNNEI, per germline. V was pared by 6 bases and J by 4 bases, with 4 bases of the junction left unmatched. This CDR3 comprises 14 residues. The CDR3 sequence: CASRPGQGAYGYTF. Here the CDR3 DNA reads TGTGCCAGCAGACCAGGACAGGGGGCCTATGGCTACACCTTC.